These 7 T cell receptor beta chains originate from one sample sequenced in a study of OX40 agonist ivuxolimab in advanced cancers. The protocol was immunoSEQ multiplex PCR, while the TCRdb copy is restricted to in-frame clones and leaves out a portion. Among about 80,000 clones listed, about 80% were seen once. The sample in question was CD4+ or CD8+ T cells sorted from blood, obtained in a trial of the OX40 agonist ivuxolimab. The receptor source for this set is an adult with an advanced solid tumor such as melanoma, head and neck, liver or kidney cancer.

This clone turned up a few times. This specimen includes other DNA sequences encoding the same CDR3. The chain links TRBV27 to TRBJ1-2, with D maybe TRBD1 (5 bases). The ends were cut back, 5 bases at V and 0 bases at J, with 13 bases in the middle. This CDR3 is 15 amino acids long. CDR1 MNHEY and CDR2 SMNVEV come from the germline V gene (reference sequence). Here the CDR3 reads CASSPQGRANYGYTF. The CDR3 DNA is TGTGCCAGCAGTCCTCAGGGACGGGCTAACTATGGCTACACCTTC.

This sequence joins TRBV4-2 and TRBJ1-2; 9 positions match TRBD1. V dropped 0 bases and J dropped 2; count of bases not matched to a gene: 7. Germline assignment: CDR1 LGHNA and CDR2 YNFKEQ. This CDR3 has 17 residues. The CDR3 loop is CASSQDRGTGWNYGYTF. The CDR3 DNA reads TGTGCCAGCAGCCAAGATAGGGGGACAGGGTGGAACTATGGCTACACCTTC.

The chain has TRBV30 and TRBJ2-2; D unresolved. CDR3 length: 15 residues. Trimming took 4 bases from V and 0 from J, leaving 12 bases between them. Germline loops: CDR1 GTSNPN, CDR2 SVGIG (reference sequence). CDR3 coding DNA: TGTGCCTGGAACGGACGCCTATCGAACACCGGGGAGCTGTTTTTT. Translating gives CAWNGRLSNTGELFF. Looking up the rest from reference TRBV30 and TRBJ2-2 gives the full variable domain: SQTIHQWPATLVQPVGSPLSLECTVEGTSNPNLYWYRQAAGRGLQLLFYSVGIGQISSEVPQNLSASRPQDRQFILSSKKLLLSDSGFYLCAWNGRLSNTGELFFGEGSRLTVL.

This clone was observed a handful of times. J is TRBJ2-3 and V is TRBV9; D is perhaps TRBD1 (6 bases). The CDR3 is 15 amino acids. With 3 bases removed from V and 3 bases from J, the gap between germline ends came to 14 bases. Germline CDR1 reads SGDLS; CDR2 reads YYNGEE. The CDR3 DNA reads as TGTGCCAGCAGCGCTACAGGGTTTGGTACAGATACGCAGTATTTT. It translates to CASSATGFGTDTQYF. The whole variable domain, filled in from reference TRBV9 and TRBJ2-3, reads DSGVTQTPKHLITATGQRVTLRCSPRSGDLSVYWYQQSLDQGLQFLIQYYNGEERAKGNILERFSAQQFPDLHSELNLSSLELGDSALYFCASSATGFGTDTQYFGPGTRLTVL.

The chain uses TRBV25-1 and TRBJ2-5, with 11 bases fitting TRBD1. V shed 5 bases and J 1 base; nucleotides not matched to a gene: 6. The CDR3 extends over 16 amino acids. Germline CDR1 reads MGHDK; CDR2 reads SYGVNS. CDR3 protein: CASSPRTGGSQETQYF. CDR3 coding DNA: TGTGCCAGCAGTCCACGGACAGGGGGCTCCCAAGAGACCCAGTACTTC. The variable domain in full, completed from reference TRBV25-1 and TRBJ2-5, reads EADIYQTPRYLVIGTGKKITLECSQTMGHDKMYWYQQDPGMELHLIHYSYGVNSTEKGDLSSESTVSRIRTEHFPLTLESARPSHTSQYLCASSPRTGGSQETQYFGPGTRLLVL.

V and J are TRBV28 and TRBJ2-1; a weak D match, TRBD2 (6 bases). Germline V CDR1 and CDR2: MDHEN, SYDVKM. Trimming left V 6 bases short and J 7 bases short, with 25 bases between. This CDR3 contains 17 residues. The CDR3 loop is CASRTPPRLGGQNEQFF. The CDR3, as DNA: TGTGCCAGCAGAACTCCCCCGCGACTAGGAGGTCAGAATGAGCAGTTCTTC.

This clone was recorded once. V usage is TRBV4-1 and J usage is TRBJ2-3; maybe TRBD2 (6 bases). V shed 4 bases and J shed 2 bases, with 13 bases lying between them. Germline-derived CDR1 and CDR2 are MGHRA and YSYEKL. This CDR3 comprises 15 residues. In nucleotides, the CDR3 is TGCGCCAGCAGCCCGGAGGGTTATTCCACAGATACGCAGTATTTT. Its protein is CASSPEGYSTDTQYF.